These T cell receptor beta chains were read from a single sample in a study of shared T cell receptors in the human thymus. Assay used: immunoSEQ multiplex PCR; TCRdb lists only in-frame clones, some missing. There are hundreds of thousands of clones in the sample; 78% occur only once, and 0.013% lies in the top ten. This same sample was also part of a study on human thymus T cells.

The sample taken for sequencing was thymocytes. These receptors were obtained from a boy younger than two with a congenital heart defect. Both conserved end residues are part of each CDR3. A D gene is named only where the DNA matches it firmly. Clone size is shown for a subset of rows, as once, few, many or a class of expanded clone.

J gene | CDR3 length | V gene | clone size | D gene | CDR3 DNA | CDR3 protein
TRBJ2-7 | 16 | TRBV15 | - | TRBD1 | TGTGCCACCAGCAGATTCCCGGGACAGGGGTCGCACGAGCAGTACTTC | CATSRFPGQGSHEQYF
TRBJ2-7 | 15 | TRBV27 | - | - | TGTGCCAGCAGCTCATCCGGGGGTCTTAGGGACGAGCAGTACTTC | CASSSSGGLRDEQYF
TRBJ1-1 | 14 | TRBV30 | once | - | TGTGCCTGGAGTGTACCACAGGGGAACACTGAAGCTTTCTTT | CAWSVPQGNTEAFF
TRBJ2-7 | 14 | TRBV6-1 | - | TRBD2 | TGTGCCAGCAGCCTTCTAGCGGGAGATAGCAAGCAGTACTTC | CASSLLAGDSKQYF
TRBJ2-5 | 13 | TRBV28 | - | TRBD1 | TGTGCCACCAGGGACAGGGAACAAGAGACCCAGTACTTC | CATRDREQETQYF
TRBJ2-1 | 12 | TRBV5-1 | once | - | TGCGCCAGCAGCTCAAGCGGCCATGAGCAGTTCTTC | CASSSSGHEQFF
TRBJ2-7 | 16 | TRBV28 | - | TRBD2 | TGTGCCAGCAGTTGCGGGGGGGCAAGGGTGGCCTACGAGCAGTACTTC | CASSCGGARVAYEQYF
TRBJ2-2 | 20 | TRBV4-3 | - | TRBD1 | TGCGCCAGCAGCCAAGTGGATGGGACAGGGGCACCAAGGGACACCGGGGAGCTGTTTTTT | CASSQVDGTGAPRDTGELFF
TRBJ2-7 | 15 | TRBV11-3 | - | - | TGTGCCAGCAGCTTAGATCCAACAGGACCCTACGAGCAGTACTTC | CASSLDPTGPYEQYF
TRBJ1-3 | 16 | TRBV27 | - | - | TGTGCCAGCAGTCCAAACCCGGAGAGCTCTGGAAACACCATATATTTT | CASSPNPESSGNTIYF
TRBJ1-2 | 15 | TRBV7-6 | - | - | TGTGCCAGCAGCCCCGGTAGCACACCCAACTATGGCTACACCTTC | CASSPGSTPNYGYTF
TRBJ2-7 | 14 | TRBV27 | - | - | TGTGCCAGCAGTTTACCGGGGGACCCCTACGAGCAGTACTTC | CASSLPGDPYEQYF
TRBJ2-1 | 14 | TRBV19 | - | TRBD2 | TGTGCCAGTAGTTCCGCGGGAGCTCGGAATGAGCAGTTCTTC | CASSSAGARNEQFF
TRBJ2-7 | 13 | TRBV2 | - | - | TGTGCCAGCAGTGAAGGGCCCGGGGACGAGCAGTACTTC | CASSEGPGDEQYF
TRBJ2-1 | 15 | TRBV7-9 | - | TRBD1 | TGTGCCAGCAGCCCCTCCAGCTACAGGGGCAATGAGCAGTTCTTC | CASSPSSYRGNEQFF
TRBJ2-7 | 15 | TRBV6-1 | - | TRBD2 | TGTGCCAGCACACCCCATTTAATGCGGGAGGGGTCCCAGTACTTC | CASTPHLMREGSQYF
TRBJ2-1 | 11 | TRBV29-1 | - | - | TGCAGCGTGGAGACGGGTGAAGGGCAGTTCTTC | CSVETGEGQFF
TRBJ2-3 | 16 | TRBV30 | - | TRBD2 | TGTGCCTGGAGTGCAGCTAAAGGGAGGGCCGGAGATACGCAGTATTTT | CAWSAAKGRAGDTQYF
TRBJ2-7 | 18 | TRBV7-2 | - | TRBD2 | TGTGCCAGCAGCCCTAGTGGGACTAGCGGGAGGTCTTCCTACGAGCAGTACTTC | CASSPSGTSGRSSYEQYF
TRBJ2-5 | 15 | TRBV5-4 | - | - | TGTGCCAGCAGCGCTATCCTAGCGTACGGGGAGACCCAGTACTTC | CASSAILAYGETQYF
TRBJ1-3 | 13 | TRBV10-3 | - | - | TGTGCCATCGGGGCGAGCTCTGGAAACACCATATATTTT | CAIGASSGNTIYF
TRBJ1-5 | 14 | TRBV7-9 | once | - | TGTGCCAGCAGCTTAACGGACAGTGATCAGCCCCAGCATTTT | CASSLTDSDQPQHF
TRBJ2-5 | 12 | TRBV4-2 | - | - | TGTGCCAGCAGCCAAGACTTAGAGACCCAGTACTTC | CASSQDLETQYF
TRBJ2-7 | 16 | TRBV7-2 | - | TRBD2 | TGTGCCAGCAGCTTAAATGGGACTAGCGGGAGTCACGAGCAGTACTTC | CASSLNGTSGSHEQYF